This T cell receptor beta chain was retrieved from a study of CD8 T cells in Susac syndrome. The trim removed 0 bases at V and 4 bases at J, leaving 6 bases unmatched. CDR1 SGHTA and CDR2 FQGNSA come from the germline V gene. This CDR3 contains 16 residues. The study used healthy donors as controls matched for age and sex. Random hexamers were used to reverse transcribe roughly 0.45 to 1 ug of RNA. Amplification of TCR beta CDR3 by immunoSEQ multiplex PCR spanned 54 Vbeta and 13 Jbeta. TCRdb fed the immunoSEQ multiplex PCR reads into MiXCR, producing one record per CDR3 protein. The sample lists approximately 100,000 distinct CDR3 sequences; about nine tenths were seen once.

Sequencing was performed on CD4+ T cells from PBMCs. The TCR sequence derives from a human donor in good health. This chain connects TRBV7-2 to TRBJ2-7; 10 positions match TRBD1. CDR3 sequence (DNA): TGTGCCAGCAGCTTAGCGGGGGGGGACAGGGGATACGAGCAGTACTTC. Translation: CASSLAGGDRGYEQYF.